One and the same sample provided the 23 T cell receptor beta chains below, sequenced in a study of somatic mutations in cytotoxic T cells in rheumatoid arthritis (dated 2017 in TCRdb). Libraries were constructed by the immunoSEQ multiplex PCR assay. TCRdb retrieved this table from immuneACCESS and kept in-frame rearrangements only. Not all clones are present; in checked studies, unresolved V genes account for under half, and no reason is known for the remainder. The sample yields 20,000 or so clones; more than 65% were counted once. The top ten clones comprise roughly 9.8% of the sample. The sequenced material came from CD8+ T cells sorted from blood. The source of these receptors is an adult with rheumatoid arthritis.

CDR3 DNA: TGTGCCAGCAGTCCTGGATCGGACGGTCAGCCCCAGCATTTT. Amino acids: CASSPGSDGQPQHF. The chain has TRBV27 and TRBJ1-5; D not resolved. V lost 5 bases to trimming and J lost 6 bases, with 14 bases between them. The CDR3 runs 14 residues. CDR1 MNHEY and CDR2 SMNVEV come from the germline V gene (reference sequence).

The chain combines TRBV9 with TRBJ2-1, with TRBD1 as a possible D gene (5 bases). Germline V gene sequence: CDR1 SGDLS, CDR2 YYNGEE. Trimming removed 0 bases from V and 5 bases from J, with 9 bases in between. The CDR3 contains 14 residues. The chain's CDR3 is CASSVGQIHNEQFF. The CDR3 nucleotides read TGTGCCAGCAGCGTAGGACAGATTCACAATGAGCAGTTCTTC.

This chain uses TRBV30 with TRBJ2-7; D is undetermined. V shed 0 bases and J shed 6 bases, with 9 bases lying between them. Germline lookup yields CDR1 GTSNPN and CDR2 SVGIG (reference sequence). This CDR3 is built from 12 residues. CDR3 residues: CAWSVINFEQYF. CDR3 bases: TGTGCCTGGAGTGTAATTAATTTCGAGCAGTACTTC.

The chain joins TRBV5-8 to TRBJ2-7, with D uncertain. The germline V gene has CDR1 SGHTS and CDR2 YDEGEE. Trimming took 0 bases from V and 6 from J, leaving 4 bases between them. CDR3 length equals 11 residues. The CDR3 loop is CASSLEVEQYF. CDR3 bases: TGTGCCAGCAGCTTGGAGGTCGAGCAGTACTTC.

The chain carries TRBV2 and TRBJ1-2; D might be TRBD1 (6 bases). CDR1 and CDR2 from the germline V gene are SNHLY and FYNNEI. The V and J ends lost 2 bases and 2 bases respectively, with 15 bases between them. The CDR3 has 16 amino acids. The CDR3 reads CASSEHRTDVNYGYTF. The DNA of the CDR3 is TGTGCCAGCAGTGAACACCGGACAGACGTAAACTATGGCTACACCTTC.

This rearrangement joins TRBV29-1 to TRBJ1-1; weak D call: TRBD1 (5 bases). The CDR3 is 14 amino acids. V was pared by 8 bases and J by 0 bases, with 16 bases between. Germline-derived CDR1 and CDR2 are SQVTM and ANQGSEA. The CDR3 nucleotides read TGCAGCAATTCCCAGGGAAACGTGAACACTGAAGCTTTCTTT. This codes for CSNSQGNVNTEAFF.

The genes are TRBV9 and TRBJ2-7; TRBD1 matches 8 bases. Germline V gene data show CDR1 as SGDLS and CDR2 as YYNGEE. The length of the CDR3 is 12 residues. J was trimmed by 4 bases and V by 5 bases; bases with no gene match: 2. This chain's CDR3 is CASSGQGYEQYF. DNA for the CDR3: TGTGCCAGCAGTGGACAGGGATACGAGCAGTACTTC.

The V gene is TRBV27, the J gene TRBJ1-5; 10 nucleotides agree with TRBD1. Germline-derived CDR1 and CDR2 are MNHEY and SMNVEV (reference sequence). The CDR3 is 15 residues long. J lost 6 bases, V lost 4 bases, and 6 bases had no gene match. The CDR3 nucleotides are TGTGCCAGCAGTTACGACAGGGGGCTAGGTCAGCCCCAGCATTTT. Translation: CASSYDRGLGQPQHF.

This clone was seen a handful of times. The chain joins TRBV5-1 to TRBJ1-1; unclear D gene. Deletions cut 4 bases from V and 4 bases from J, with 8 bases between. This CDR3 is 12 amino acids long. Per germline, CDR1 SGHRS and CDR2 YFSETQ. CDR3 nucleotide sequence: TGCGCCAGCAGCGCCTCCGGCACTGAAGCTTTCTTT. It is translated as CASSASGTEAFF.

This clone was observed once. The chain combines TRBV9 with TRBJ1-5; maybe TRBD1 (5 bases). CDR3 length equals 14 residues. Germline-derived CDR1 and CDR2 are SGDLS and YYNGEE. V lost 4 bases to trimming and J lost 6 bases, with 14 bases between them. CDR3 sequence: CASSSGGGSQPQHF. Written as DNA, the CDR3 is TGTGCCAGCAGCTCCGGGGGGGGGTCTCAGCCCCAGCATTTT.

This clone was counted once. The CDR3 protein is CASSSLAGGPQETQYF. CDR3 bases: TGTGCCAGCAGCTCCCTAGCGGGGGGGCCCCAGGAGACCCAGTACTTC. J is TRBJ2-5 and V is TRBV7-2; 12 nucleotides line up with TRBD2. V dropped 4 bases and J dropped 5; count of bases not matched to a gene: 8. Germline values: CDR1 SGHTA, CDR2 FQGNSA. The CDR3 length is 16 residues.

V usage is TRBV5-1 and J usage is TRBJ2-6; 7 bases agree with TRBD1. The CDR3 length is 18 residues. Trimming cost V 3 bases and J 0 bases; bases outside gene matches: 9. Germline V gene data show CDR1 as SGHRS and CDR2 as YFSETQ. CDR3 amino acids: CASSSGTASPSGANVLTF. In DNA form, the CDR3 reads TGCGCCAGCAGCTCGGGGACAGCCTCCCCCTCTGGGGCCAACGTCCTGACTTTC.

The V and J genes are TRBV5-1 and TRBJ2-1, with 11 bases that match TRBD2. Germline V gives CDR1 SGHRS, CDR2 YFSETQ. This CDR3 has 18 residues. After removal of 0 bases from V and 0 bases from J, the junction contained 5 bases not matched to a gene. CDR3 residues: CASSLGTSGSSSYNEQFF. Here the CDR3 DNA reads TGCGCCAGCAGCTTGGGGACTAGCGGGTCGAGCTCCTACAATGAGCAGTTCTTC.

The chain uses TRBV29-1 and TRBJ2-7, with TRBD2 as a possible D gene (6 bases). Germline V lookup: CDR1 SQVTM, CDR2 ANQGSEA. The CDR3 totals 15 residues. Trimming shortened V by 1 base and J by 1 base, and 14 bases separated the two germline ends. For the CDR3, the DNA is TGCAGCGTTGAAGGGTCTAGCGAAGGTTCCTACGAGCAGTACTTC. Encoded protein: CSVEGSSEGSYEQYF.

The chain couples TRBV11-3 to TRBJ1-1; D uncertain. The CDR3 totals 15 residues. Per the germline V gene, CDR1 is SGHNT and CDR2 is YENEEA. V dropped 5 bases and J dropped 0 bases, with 13 bases sitting between them. The CDR3 loop reads CASSPRASLNTEAFF. Here the CDR3 DNA reads TGTGCCAGCAGCCCCCGGGCCAGTCTGAACACTGAAGCTTTCTTT.

The chain employs TRBV11-2 and TRBJ2-1; 11 bases match TRBD2. The CDR3 loop spans 16 amino acids. Germline CDR1 and CDR2: SGHAT and FQNNGV. Unmatched junction bases numbered 4, after V lost 5 bases and J lost 1 base. Written as DNA, the CDR3 is TGTGCCAGCAGCCCACTAGCGGGAGTATCCTACAATGAGCAGTTCTTC. It codes for CASSPLAGVSYNEQFF.

The CDR3 region is CASRGGGNNQPQHF. The DNA for the CDR3 is TGTGCCAGCAGAGGAGGGGGCAACAATCAGCCCCAGCATTTT. The chain is built from TRBV7-8 and TRBJ1-5; 7 bases agree with TRBD1. The CDR3 consists of 14 residues. The junction had 5 bases not matched to a gene; V was cut back by 6 bases and J by 3 bases. From germline, CDR1 is SGHVS and CDR2 FQNEAQ.

The chain combines TRBV6-4 with TRBJ1-2; D unresolved. The V end lost 0 bases, the J end lost 2 bases, and 10 bases lay between the germline ends. Germline-derived CDR1 and CDR2 are MRHNA and SNTAGT. The CDR3 totals 15 residues. The DNA of the CDR3 is TGTGCCAGCAGTGACTCTTCTCTGCGAAACTATGGCTACACCTTC. Residues: CASSDSSLRNYGYTF.

The chain has TRBV29-1 and TRBJ2-2; D gene uncertain. The germline V gene encodes CDR1 SQVTM and CDR2 ANQGSEA. The ends were cut back, 1 base at V and 1 base at J, with 4 bases in the middle. The CDR3 is made up of 13 amino acids. The CDR3 here is CSVEGQNTGELFF. The CDR3, as DNA: TGCAGCGTTGAAGGGCAGAACACCGGGGAGCTGTTTTTT.

This chain joins TRBV4-1 and TRBJ1-2; D perhaps matches TRBD1 (6 bases). Between the trimmed V and J ends, which lost 3 bases and 1 base, there was a span of 9 bases. This CDR3 contains 14 residues. Germline V gene data show CDR1 as MGHRA and CDR2 as YSYEKL. Here the CDR3 DNA reads TGCGCCAGCAGCCAGAACAGGGTTAACTATGGCTACACCTTC. It yields the protein CASSQNRVNYGYTF.

The chain uses TRBV5-1 and TRBJ2-5, with D possibly being TRBD2 (5 bases). This CDR3 comprises 14 residues. V dropped 2 bases and J dropped 7 bases, with 15 bases sitting between them. Germline values: CDR1 SGHRS, CDR2 YFSETQ. CDR3 region: CASSFGAAEGTQYF. CDR3 nucleotides: TGCGCCAGCAGCTTTGGAGCGGCCGAAGGGACCCAGTACTTC. The full variable domain, rest sourced from reference TRBV5-1 and TRBJ2-5, is KAGVTQTPRYLIKTRGQQVTLSCSPISGHRSVSWYQQTPGQGLQFLFEYFSETQRNKGNFPGRFSGRQFSNSRSEMNVSTLELGDSALYLCASSFGAAEGTQYFGPGTRLLVL.

This clone came up once. The chain is built from TRBV6-5 and TRBJ2-5; no definite D call. This CDR3 spans 14 amino acids. The germline V gene encodes CDR1 MNHEY and CDR2 SVGAGI. Trimming took 0 bases from V and 5 from J, leaving 10 bases between them. The CDR3 reads CASSYSRIGETQYF. Written as DNA, the CDR3 is TGTGCCAGCAGTTACTCCCGCATAGGGGAGACCCAGTACTTC.

V gene TRBV13 combines with J gene TRBJ1-2; no clear D gene. Trimming took off 6 bases at V and 4 bases at J, with 12 bases between the two ends. The CDR3 is made up of 13 amino acids. Germline loops: CDR1 PRHDT, CDR2 FYEKMQ (reference sequence). The CDR3 reads CASSGQAIYGYTF. The CDR3 DNA is TGTGCCAGCAGTGGGCAGGCGATCTATGGCTACACCTTC.